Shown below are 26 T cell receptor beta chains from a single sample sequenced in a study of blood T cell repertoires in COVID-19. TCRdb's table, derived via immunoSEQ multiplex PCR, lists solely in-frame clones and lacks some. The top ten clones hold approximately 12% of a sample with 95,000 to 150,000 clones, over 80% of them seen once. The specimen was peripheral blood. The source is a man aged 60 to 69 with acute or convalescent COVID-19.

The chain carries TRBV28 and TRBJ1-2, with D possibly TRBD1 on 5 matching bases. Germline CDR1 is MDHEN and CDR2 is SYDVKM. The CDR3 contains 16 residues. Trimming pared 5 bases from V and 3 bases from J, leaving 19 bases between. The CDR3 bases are TGTGCCAGCAGTCCCCTCCCCTTAGACAGTCACTATGGCTACACCTTC. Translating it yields CASSPLPLDSHYGYTF.

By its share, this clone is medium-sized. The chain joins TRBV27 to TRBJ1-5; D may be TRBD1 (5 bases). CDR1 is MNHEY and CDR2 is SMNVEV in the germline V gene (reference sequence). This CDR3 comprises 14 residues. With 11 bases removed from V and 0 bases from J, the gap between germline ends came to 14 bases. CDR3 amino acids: CAAGRQYSNQPQHF. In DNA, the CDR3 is TGTGCCGCCGGCAGACAGTATAGCAATCAGCCCCAGCATTTT.

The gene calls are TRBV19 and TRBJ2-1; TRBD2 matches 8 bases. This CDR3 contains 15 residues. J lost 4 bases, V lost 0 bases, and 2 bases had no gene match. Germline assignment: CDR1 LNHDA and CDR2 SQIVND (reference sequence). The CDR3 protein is CASSIDGREYNEQFF. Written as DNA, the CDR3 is TGTGCCAGTAGTATAGACGGGAGGGAATACAATGAGCAGTTCTTC.

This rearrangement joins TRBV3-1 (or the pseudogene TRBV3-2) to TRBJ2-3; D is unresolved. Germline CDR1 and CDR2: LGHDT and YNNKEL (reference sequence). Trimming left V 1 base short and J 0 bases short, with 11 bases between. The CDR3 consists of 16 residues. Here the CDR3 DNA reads TGTGCCAGCAGCCAAGTGGGTCAGACTAGCACAGATACGCAGTATTTT. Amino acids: CASSQVGQTSTDTQYF.

CDR3 residues: CASSYGGAARFRAGANVLTF. DNA of the CDR3: TGTGCCAGCAGCTATGGAGGGGCGGCAAGATTTCGTGCTGGGGCCAACGTCCTGACTTTC. The gene calls are TRBV5-4 and TRBJ2-6; tentative D call: TRBD2 (6 bases). V was shortened by 3 bases and J by 2 bases, with 24 bases between the two germline ends. Germline V CDR1 and CDR2: SGHNT, YYREEE (reference sequence). This CDR3 has 20 amino acids.

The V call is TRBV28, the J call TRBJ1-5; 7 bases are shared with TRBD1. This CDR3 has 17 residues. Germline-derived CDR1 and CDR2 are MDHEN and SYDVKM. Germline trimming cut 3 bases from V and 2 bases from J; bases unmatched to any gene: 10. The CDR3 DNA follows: TGTGCCAGCAGTTTTTTACCACAGGGGCGTGGCAATCAGCCCCAGCATTTT. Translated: CASSFLPQGRGNQPQHF.

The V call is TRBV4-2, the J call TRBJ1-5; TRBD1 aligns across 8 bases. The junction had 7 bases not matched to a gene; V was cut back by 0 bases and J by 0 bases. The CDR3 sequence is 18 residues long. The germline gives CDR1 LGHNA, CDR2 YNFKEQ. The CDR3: CASSQDLDRAYSNQPQHF. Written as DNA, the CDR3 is TGTGCCAGCAGCCAAGACCTGGACAGGGCCTATAGCAATCAGCCCCAGCATTTT.

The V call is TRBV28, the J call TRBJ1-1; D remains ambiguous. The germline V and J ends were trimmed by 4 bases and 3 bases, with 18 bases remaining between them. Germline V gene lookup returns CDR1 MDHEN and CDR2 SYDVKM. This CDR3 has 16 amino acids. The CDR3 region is CASSSQLEGEYTEAFF. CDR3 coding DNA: TGTGCCAGCAGTTCCCAGTTGGAGGGCGAGTACACTGAAGCTTTCTTT.

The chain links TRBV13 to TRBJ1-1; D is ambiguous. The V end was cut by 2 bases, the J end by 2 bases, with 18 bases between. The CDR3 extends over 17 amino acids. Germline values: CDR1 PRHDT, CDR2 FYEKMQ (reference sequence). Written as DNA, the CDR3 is TGTGCCAGCAGCTTATTGGGGTCTATCGAGGGTAACACTGAAGCTTTCTTT. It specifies CASSLLGSIEGNTEAFF.

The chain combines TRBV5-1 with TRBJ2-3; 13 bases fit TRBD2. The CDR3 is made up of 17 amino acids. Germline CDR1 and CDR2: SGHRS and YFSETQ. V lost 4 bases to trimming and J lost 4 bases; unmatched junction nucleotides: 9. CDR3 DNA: TGCGCCAGCAGCCCGTCACTAGCGGGAGGGCCTGCAGATACGCAGTATTTT. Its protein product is CASSPSLAGGPADTQYF.

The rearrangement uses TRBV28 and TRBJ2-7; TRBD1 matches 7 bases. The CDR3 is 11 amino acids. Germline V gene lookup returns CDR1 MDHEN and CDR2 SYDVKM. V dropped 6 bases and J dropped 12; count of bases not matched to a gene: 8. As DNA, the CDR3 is TGTGCCAGCAGCGCGACAGGGTATAGGTACTTC. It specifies CASSATGYRYF.

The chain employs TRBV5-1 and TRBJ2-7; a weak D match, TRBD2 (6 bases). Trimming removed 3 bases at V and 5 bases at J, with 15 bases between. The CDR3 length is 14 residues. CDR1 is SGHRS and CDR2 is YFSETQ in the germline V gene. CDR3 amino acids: CASSSRSRGDEQYF. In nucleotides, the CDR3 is TGCGCCAGCAGCTCTCGGTCGCGGGGCGACGAGCAGTACTTC.

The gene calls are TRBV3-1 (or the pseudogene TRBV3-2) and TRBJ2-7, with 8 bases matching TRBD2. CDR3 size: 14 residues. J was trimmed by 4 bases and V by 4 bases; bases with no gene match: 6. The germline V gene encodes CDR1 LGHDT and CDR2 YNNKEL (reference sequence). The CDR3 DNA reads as TGTGCCAGCAGCCGAAGCGGGAGTGGGTACGAGCAGTACTTC. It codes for CASSRSGSGYEQYF.

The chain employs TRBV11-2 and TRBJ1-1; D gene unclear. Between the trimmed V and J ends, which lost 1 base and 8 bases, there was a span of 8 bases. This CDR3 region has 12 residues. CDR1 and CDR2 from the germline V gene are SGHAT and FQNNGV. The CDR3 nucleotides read TGTGCCAGCAGCTTAGCCACACGCGAAGCTTTCTTT. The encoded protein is CASSLATREAFF. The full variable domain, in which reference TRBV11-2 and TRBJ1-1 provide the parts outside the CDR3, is EAGVAQSPRYKIIEKRQSVAFWCNPISGHATLYWYQQILGQGPKLLIQFQNNGVVDDSQLPKDRFSAERLKGVDSTLKIQPAKLEDSAVYLCASSLATREAFFGQGTRLTVV.

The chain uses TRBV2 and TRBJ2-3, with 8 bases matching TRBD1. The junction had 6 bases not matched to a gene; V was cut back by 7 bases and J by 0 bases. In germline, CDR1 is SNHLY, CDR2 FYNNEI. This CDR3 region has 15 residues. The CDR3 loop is CASTLTGASTDTQYF. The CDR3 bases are TGTGCCAGCACTCTGACAGGGGCAAGCACAGATACGCAGTATTTT.

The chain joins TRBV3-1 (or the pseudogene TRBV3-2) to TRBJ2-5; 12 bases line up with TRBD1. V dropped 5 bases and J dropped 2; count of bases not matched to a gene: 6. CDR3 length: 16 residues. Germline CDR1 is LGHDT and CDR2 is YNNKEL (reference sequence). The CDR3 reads CASSTRDRGRQETQYF. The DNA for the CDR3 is TGTGCCAGCAGCACCCGGGACAGGGGGCGACAAGAGACCCAGTACTTC.

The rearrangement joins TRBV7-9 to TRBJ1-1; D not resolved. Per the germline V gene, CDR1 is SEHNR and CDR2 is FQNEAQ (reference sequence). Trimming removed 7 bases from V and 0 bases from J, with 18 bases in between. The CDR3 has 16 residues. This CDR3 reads CASTPGQVGMNTEAFF. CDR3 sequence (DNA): TGTGCCAGCACGCCCGGTCAGGTCGGAATGAACACTGAAGCTTTCTTT.

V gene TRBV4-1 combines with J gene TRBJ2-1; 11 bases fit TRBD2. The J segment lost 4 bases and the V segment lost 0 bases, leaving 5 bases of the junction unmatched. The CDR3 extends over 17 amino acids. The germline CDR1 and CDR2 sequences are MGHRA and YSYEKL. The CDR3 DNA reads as TGCGCCAGCAGCCAAGATTCCCTAGCGGGAGGATACAATGAGCAGTTCTTC. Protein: CASSQDSLAGGYNEQFF.

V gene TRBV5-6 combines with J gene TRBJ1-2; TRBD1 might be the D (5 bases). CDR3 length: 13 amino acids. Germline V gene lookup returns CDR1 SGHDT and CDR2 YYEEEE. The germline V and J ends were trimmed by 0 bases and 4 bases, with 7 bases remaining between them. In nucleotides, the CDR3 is TGTGCCAGCAGCTTGGGACAGCCCTATGGCTACACCTTC. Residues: CASSLGQPYGYTF.

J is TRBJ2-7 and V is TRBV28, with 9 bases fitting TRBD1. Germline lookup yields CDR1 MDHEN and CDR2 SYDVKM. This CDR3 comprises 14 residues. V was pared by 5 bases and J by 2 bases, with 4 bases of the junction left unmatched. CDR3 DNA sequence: TGTGCCAGCAGTCCCGGACAGGGGCCCTACGAGCAGTACTTC. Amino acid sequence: CASSPGQGPYEQYF.

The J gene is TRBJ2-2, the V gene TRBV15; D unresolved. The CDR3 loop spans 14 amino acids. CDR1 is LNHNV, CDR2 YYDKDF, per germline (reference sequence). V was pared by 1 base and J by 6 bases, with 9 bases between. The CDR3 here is CATSRGSSAGELFF. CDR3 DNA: TGTGCCACCAGCAGAGGAAGCAGCGCCGGGGAGCTGTTTTTT.

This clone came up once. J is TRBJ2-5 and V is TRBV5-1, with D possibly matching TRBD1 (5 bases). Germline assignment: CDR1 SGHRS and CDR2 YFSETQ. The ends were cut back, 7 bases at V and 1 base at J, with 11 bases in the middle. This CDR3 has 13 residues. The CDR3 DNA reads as TGCGCCAGCGGGGCAAGCCCCCAAGAGACCCAGTACTTC. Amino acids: CASGASPQETQYF. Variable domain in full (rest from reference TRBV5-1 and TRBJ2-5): KAGVTQTPRYLIKTRGQQVTLSCSPISGHRSVSWYQQTPGQGLQFLFEYFSETQRNKGNFPGRFSGRQFSNSRSEMNVSTLELGDSALYLCASGASPQETQYFGPGTRLLVL.

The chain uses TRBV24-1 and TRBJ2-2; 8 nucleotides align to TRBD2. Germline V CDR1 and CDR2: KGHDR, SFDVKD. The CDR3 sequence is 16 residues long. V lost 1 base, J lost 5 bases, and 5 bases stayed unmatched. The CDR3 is CATSDFPGGATGELFF. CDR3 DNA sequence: TGTGCCACCAGTGATTTCCCGGGAGGGGCGACCGGGGAGCTGTTTTTT.

CDR3 loop: CASSHRITSYEQYF. In DNA form, the CDR3 reads TGTGCCAGCAGCCACAGGATAACCTCCTACGAGCAGTACTTC. The J gene is TRBJ2-7, the V gene TRBV13, with a weak D call TRBD1 (5 bases). V was pared by 5 bases and J by 0 bases, with 11 bases between. Germline-derived CDR1 and CDR2 are PRHDT and FYEKMQ (reference sequence). The CDR3 consists of 14 residues.

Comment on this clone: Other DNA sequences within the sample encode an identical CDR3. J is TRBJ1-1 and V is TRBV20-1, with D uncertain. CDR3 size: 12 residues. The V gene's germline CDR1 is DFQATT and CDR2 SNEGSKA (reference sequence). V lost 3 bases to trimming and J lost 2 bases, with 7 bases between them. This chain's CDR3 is CSASPSNTEAFF. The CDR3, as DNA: TGCAGTGCTAGTCCTTCCAACACTGAAGCTTTCTTT.

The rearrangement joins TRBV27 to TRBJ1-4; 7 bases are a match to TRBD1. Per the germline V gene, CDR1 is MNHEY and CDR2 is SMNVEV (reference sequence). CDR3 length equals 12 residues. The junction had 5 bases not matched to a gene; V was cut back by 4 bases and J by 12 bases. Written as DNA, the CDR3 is TGTGCCAGCAGTTCCTACAGGGGTGAACTGTTTTTT. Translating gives CASSSYRGELFF.